This TCR beta chain was captured by sequencing in a study of blood T cell repertoires in COVID-19. Whole-study context: Some COVID-19 samples were acute and others convalescent; all came from the United States, Italy and Spain.

In the original processing: Quantification of nucleated cells was approximated via reference gene primer amplification. Sequencing was performed with immunoSEQ multiplex PCR; in TCRdb, only in-frame clones are kept and a portion is missing. V and J calls and clone size come straight from that table; D and trimming were deduced from the DNA. The profile covers under 150,000 clones, with around 82% appearing a single time and 5% to 6% taken by the ten largest. Ages ranged from about 18 to 89 years, with residence in 24 US areas. Donors were grouped by their self-reported clinical history. V was clipped by 4 bases and J by 9 bases; unmatched bases: 15. This CDR3 comprises 15 residues. Looked up from germline, CDR1 is MDHEN and CDR2 is SYDVKM.

The chain couples TRBV28 to TRBJ2-7, with 7 bases matching TRBD1. Sequenced: PBMCs or T cells enriched from blood (not recorded which). This clonotype originated in a middle-aged man with acute COVID-19. CDR3 sequence: CASSSPRDSGNPQYF. CDR3 sequence (DNA): TGTGCCAGCAGTTCCCCCCGGGACAGTGGGAACCCGCAGTACTTC.